This passage covers 12 T cell receptor beta chains from one sample sequenced in a study of control samples from healthy donors and cancer patients. The method was immunoSEQ multiplex PCR; TCRdb's version includes in-frame clones alone and lacks a portion of them. This table holds some 44,000 clones, roughly 77% found once. Sequenced sample: formalin-fixed, paraffin-embedded tissue. The receptor set was obtained from a male donor with melanoma.

This clone has a handful of counts. V gene TRBV5-4 combines with J gene TRBJ2-7, with D perhaps TRBD2 (6 bases). V was clipped by 4 bases and J by 3 bases, with 17 bases between them. Per germline, CDR1 SGHNT and CDR2 YYREEE (reference sequence). This CDR3 comprises 15 residues. The CDR3 coding sequence is TGTGCCAGCAGCACCGGGGGAAGCGGCTACTACGAGCAGTACTTC. Its translation is CASSTGGSGYYEQYF.

This rearrangement joins TRBV18 to TRBJ2-7; tentatively, D is TRBD2 (6 bases). Germline assignment: CDR1 KGHSH and CDR2 LQKENI. Trimming shortened V by 0 bases and J by 3 bases, and 9 bases separated the two germline ends. CDR3 length equals 14 residues. The CDR3 DNA reads TGTGCCAGCTCACCACCGGGACTGAACTACGAGCAGTACTTC. Translated: CASSPPGLNYEQYF.

This clone has only a few counts. Germline is not matched at one junction end, which may reflect a read error. The rearrangement uses TRBV5-1 and TRBJ2-1; D unresolved. CDR1 is SGHRS, CDR2 YFSETQ, per germline. The CDR3 extends over 12 amino acids. The CDR3 DNA sequence: TGCGCCAGCAGCTTGGAGGGTCGGAGTGATGTCTTC. It encodes CASSLEGRSDVF. The full variable domain, rest sourced from reference TRBV5-1 and TRBJ2-1, is KAGVTQTPRYLIKTRGQQVTLSCSPISGHRSVSWYQQTPGQGLQFLFEYFSETQRNKGNFPGRFSGRQFSNSRSEMNVSTLELGDSALYLCASSLEGRSDVFGPGTRLTVL.

In this sample, this clone turned up a few times. The J gene is TRBJ2-3, the V gene TRBV2; D gene uncertain. V shed 7 bases and J shed 0 bases, with 11 bases lying between them. The CDR3 runs to 14 residues. Germline CDR1 is SNHLY and CDR2 is FYNNEI. The CDR3 sequence: CASIPSSSTDTQYF. The CDR3 DNA sequence: TGTGCCAGCATACCCTCTAGTAGCACAGATACGCAGTATTTT.

The J gene is TRBJ1-5, the V gene TRBV12-3 or TRBV12-4, with D perhaps matching TRBD1 (5 bases). This CDR3 has 12 residues. The V gene lost 8 bases and the J gene lost 4 bases, with 9 bases spanning the gap. CDR3 nucleotides: TGTGCCAGCTCAGGGAGGAATCAGCCCCAGCATTTT. Residues: CASSGRNQPQHF.

This clone was seen a handful of times. The chain employs TRBV6-5 and TRBJ1-3; TRBD1 matches at 7 bases. CDR3 length: 14 amino acids. After removal of 5 bases from V and 10 bases from J, the junction contained 11 bases not matched to a gene. Germline assignment: CDR1 MNHEY and CDR2 SVGAGI. CDR3 region: CASSKTGQVETIYF. CDR3 DNA: TGTGCCAGCAGTAAGACCGGACAGGTGGAAACCATATATTTT.

In this sample, this clone turned up a few times. The CDR3 region has the DNA TGCGCCAGCAGTGACCGACTAGCGGGAGGCCGCACAGATACGCAGTATTTT. Its protein is CASSDRLAGGRTDTQYF. The chain is built from TRBV10-1 and TRBJ2-3; TRBD2 agrees at 13 bases. V shed 3 bases and J 1 base; nucleotides not matched to a gene: 4. CDR1 is WNHNN and CDR2 is SYGVQD in the germline V gene (reference sequence). This CDR3 has 17 amino acids.

The V and J genes are TRBV30 and TRBJ1-2; possible D gene TRBD1, 5 bases. The V end was cut by 0 bases, the J end by 5 bases, with 10 bases between. In germline, CDR1 is GTSNPN, CDR2 SVGIG (reference sequence). This CDR3 has 13 residues. In DNA form, the CDR3 reads TGTGCCTGGAGTGTAGACAGATTTTATGGCTACACCTTC. This translates into CAWSVDRFYGYTF.

Comments on this clone: This sequence may be a read error, since a much larger clone differs from it by one base. The V call is TRBV12-5, the J call TRBJ2-2; tentative D call: TRBD2 (5 bases). CDR3 size: 13 residues. Germline assignment: CDR1 LGHNT and CDR2 FRNRAP. The CDR3 here is CTSGSSNGGELFF. In DNA form, the CDR3 reads TGTACTAGTGGGAGCTCCAATGGCGGGGAGCTGTTTTTT.

The chain recombines TRBV2 with TRBJ2-5; 7 nucleotides line up with TRBD2. The CDR3 is 12 residues long. Losses at the gene ends were 8 bases for V and 5 bases for J; bases not matched to a gene: 5. Germline CDR1 SNHLY, CDR2 FYNNEI. CDR3 loop: CASGTSVETQYF. The DNA of the CDR3 is TGTGCCAGCGGTACTAGCGTCGAGACCCAGTACTTC.

The gene calls are TRBV28 and TRBJ1-4; D unresolved. V lost 8 bases and J lost 6, with 10 bases in between. Germline loops: CDR1 MDHEN, CDR2 SYDVKM. CDR3 length equals 12 residues. The CDR3 here is CASEGLDEKLFF. The CDR3, as DNA: TGTGCCAGCGAAGGTCTGGATGAAAAACTGTTTTTT.

On this clone: A much larger clone differs from this one at a single base, so this may be a read error. J is TRBJ2-7 and V is TRBV7-9; 7 nucleotides align to TRBD2. The CDR3 has 16 residues. Germline CDR1 is SEHNR and CDR2 is FQNEAQ (reference sequence). The ends lost 1 base at V and 3 bases at J; junction bases unmatched: 9. The CDR3: CASSLGGLTGDYEQYF. The CDR3 region has the DNA TGTGCCAGCAGCTTAGGGGGACTAACGGGAGACTACGAGCAGTACTTC. The complete variable domain, with remaining parts taken from reference TRBV7-9 and TRBJ2-7, reads DTGVSQNPRHKITKRGQNVTFRCDPISEHNRLYWYRQTLGQGPEFLTYFQNEAQLEKSRLLSDRFSAERPKGSFSTLEIQRTEQGDSAMYLCASSLGGLTGDYEQYFGPGTRLTVT.